Listed below are T cell receptor beta chains from one sample, sequenced in a study of blood T cells in healthy people across ages. TCRdb itself ran the 5' RACE reads through MiXCR, one entry per CDR3 protein. This sample has over 1,500,000 distinct CDR3 sequences, with roughly 52% found just once. Sequenced material: blood. Receptors were obtained from a woman aged 40 to 55 in good health. CDR3s include the opening cysteine and the closing phenylalanine or tryptophan. Each record gives: J gene, clone size, V gene, D gene, CDR3 protein, CDR3 DNA. D genes are given only for firm matches. Clone size is given for some rows only: seen once, a few or many times, or a class if the clone is expanded.

TRBJ1-2 | NA | TRBV2 | TRBD1 | CASRERTGRGYTF | TGTGCCAGCAGGGAACGGACAGGCAGAGGCTACACCTTC
TRBJ2-5 | NA | TRBV20-1 | TRBD2 | CSAKGLVGVGETQYF | TGCAGTGCGAAAGGACTAGTCGGAGTAGGAGAGACCCAGTACTTC
TRBJ2-7 | once | TRBV5-1 | TRBD2 | CASSGPAGGLSSYNEQYF | TGCGCCAGCAGCGGTCCAGCGGGGGGCCTAAGCTCCTACAATGAGCAGTACTTC
TRBJ1-1 | NA | TRBV5-1 | NA | CASSLTGPRAEAFF | TGCGCCAGCAGCCTCACAGGGCCCCGTGCTGAAGCTTTCTTT
TRBJ1-2 | few | TRBV29-1 | NA | CSVEGVLPGQSNYGYTF | TGCAGCGTTGAAGGGGTTCTCCCAGGGCAGTCTAACTATGGCTACACCTTC
TRBJ2-5 | NA | TRBV20-1 | TRBD2 | CSARTSGGPWGQETQYF | TGCAGTGCTAGAACTAGCGGGGGACCGTGGGGGCAAGAGACCCAGTACTTC
TRBJ1-1 | NA | TRBV7-8 | NA | CASSLEGGGGEAFF | TGTGCCAGCAGCTTAGAAGGGGGTGGAGGTGAAGCTTTCTTT
TRBJ1-1 | NA | TRBV5-1 | NA | CASALGSLNTEAFF | TGCGCCAGCGCCTTGGGGTCTCTGAACACTGAAGCTTTCTTT
TRBJ2-3 | NA | TRBV2 | NA | CASSELYTQYF | TGTGCCAGCAGTGAACTTTATACGCAGTATTTT
TRBJ2-2 | NA | TRBV12-3/TRBV12-4 | TRBD1 | CASRGTANTGELFF | TGTGCCAGCAGAGGGACAGCCAACACCGGGGAGCTGTTTTTT
TRBJ2-1 | NA | TRBV6-5 | NA | CASTPVGRNEQFF | TGTGCCAGCACCCCGGTGGGACGGAATGAGCAGTTCTTC
TRBJ2-3 | NA | TRBV20-1 | NA | CSAPTRGSTDTQYF | TGCAGTGCCCCGACTAGGGGCAGCACAGATACGCAGTATTTT
TRBJ2-1 | NA | TRBV5-1 | NA | CASSLEQGGIQDEQFF | TGCGCCAGCAGTCTCGAGCAGGGGGGTATACAAGATGAGCAGTTCTTC
TRBJ2-1 | few | TRBV7-2 | TRBD2 | CASSLGGGVGDEQFF | TGTGCCAGCAGCTTAGGCGGGGGGGTCGGCGATGAGCAGTTCTTC
TRBJ2-7 | NA | TRBV10-3 | TRBD1 | CAISDGMTGVVYEQYF | TGTGCCATCAGTGACGGAATGACAGGGGTAGTCTACGAGCAGTACTTC
TRBJ2-3 | many | TRBV4-3 | NA | CASSQDRTEGDTQYF | TGCGCCAGCAGCCAAGATCGCACCGAGGGGGATACGCAGTATTTT
TRBJ1-5 | NA | TRBV5-1 | NA | CASSLAGGENQPQHF | TGCGCCAGTAGCTTGGCCGGGGGCGAGAATCAGCCCCAGCATTTT
TRBJ1-4 | NA | TRBV20-1 | TRBD1 | CSAPGGGRELFF | TGCAGTGCCCCAGGGGGAGGTCGAGAACTGTTTTTT
TRBJ2-1 | NA | TRBV20-1 | NA | CSAQIIRGNEQFF | TGCAGTGCTCAGATTATTCGGGGCAATGAGCAGTTCTTC
TRBJ2-1 | NA | TRBV12-3/TRBV12-4 | TRBD2 | CASSSGLAGVHEQFF | TGTGCCAGCAGCTCTGGACTAGCGGGGGTACATGAGCAGTTCTTC
TRBJ1-5 | NA | TRBV5-1 | TRBD1 | CASSPQGTGEGQPQHF | TGCGCCAGCAGCCCCCAAGGGACAGGCGAAGGGCAGCCCCAGCATTTT
TRBJ2-3 | NA | TRBV6-2/TRBV6-3 | TRBD2 | CASTSSLAGSTDTQYF | TGTGCCAGCACCTCGTCTCTAGCGGGGAGCACAGATACGCAGTATTTT
TRBJ2-3 | few | TRBV4-1 | NA | CASSQGVRADTQYF | TGCGCCAGCAGCCAAGGGGTTAGGGCAGATACGCAGTATTTT
TRBJ2-5 | few | TRBV12-3/TRBV12-4 | TRBD1 | CASSGGTGRQETQYF | TGTGCCAGCAGTGGCGGGACAGGGAGGCAAGAGACCCAGTACTTC
TRBJ2-3 | NA | TRBV12-3/TRBV12-4 | NA | CASTNRGDTQYF | TGTGCCAGCACAAATCGCGGGGATACGCAGTATTTT